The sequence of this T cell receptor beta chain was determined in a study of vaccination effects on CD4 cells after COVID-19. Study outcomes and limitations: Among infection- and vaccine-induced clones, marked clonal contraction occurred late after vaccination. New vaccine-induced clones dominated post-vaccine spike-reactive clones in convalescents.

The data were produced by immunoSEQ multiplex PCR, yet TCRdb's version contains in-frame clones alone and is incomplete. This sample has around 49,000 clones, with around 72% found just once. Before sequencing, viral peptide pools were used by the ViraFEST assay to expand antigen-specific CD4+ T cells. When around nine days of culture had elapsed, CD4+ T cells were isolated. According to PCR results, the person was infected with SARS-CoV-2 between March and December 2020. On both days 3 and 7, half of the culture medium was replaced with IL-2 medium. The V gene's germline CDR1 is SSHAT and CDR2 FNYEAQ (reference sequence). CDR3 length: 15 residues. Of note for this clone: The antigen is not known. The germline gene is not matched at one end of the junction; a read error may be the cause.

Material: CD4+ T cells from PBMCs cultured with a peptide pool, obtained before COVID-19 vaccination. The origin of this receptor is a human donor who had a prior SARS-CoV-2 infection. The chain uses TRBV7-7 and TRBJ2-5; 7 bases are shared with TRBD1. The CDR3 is CASSFGRGSGETQYF. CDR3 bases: TGTGCTAGCAGCTTTGGCAGGGGGTCGGGCGAGACCCAGTACTTC.